The 8 T cell receptor beta chains below all came from one sample that was sequenced in a study of OX40 agonist ivuxolimab in advanced cancers. The library was built by means of the immunoSEQ multiplex PCR assay. In TCRdb, the immuneACCESS table is reduced to in-frame sequences with V and J assigned. These tables do not hold every clone; where another copy was compared, an unresolved V gene accounts for under half, and the others remain unexplained. Present in this sample are roughly 68,000 clones, 84% of which were seen just once. Clones ranked in the top ten supply around 1.5% of the sample. Here the sequenced sample was CD4+ or CD8+ T cells sorted from blood, taken in a trial of the OX40 agonist ivuxolimab. The receptors here all came from an adult with an advanced solid tumor such as melanoma, head and neck, liver or kidney cancer.

CDR3 amino acids: CASSLGARDYEQYF. Here the CDR3 DNA reads TGCGCCAGCAGCTTGGGGGCCCGAGACTACGAGCAGTACTTC. The chain is built from TRBV5-1 and TRBJ2-7, with D unresolved. CDR3 length: 14 residues. CDR1 and CDR2 from the germline V gene are SGHRS and YFSETQ. The V end lost 0 bases, the J end lost 3 bases, and 10 bases lay between the germline ends.

The chain is built from TRBV7-7 and TRBJ2-5; 7 nucleotides match TRBD2. The V gene's germline CDR1 is SSHAT and CDR2 FNYEAQ (reference sequence). There are 15 residues in the CDR3. V was clipped by 1 base and J by 4 bases; unmatched bases: 6. Here the CDR3 reads CASSLGREFRETQYF. The DNA of the CDR3 is TGTGCCAGCAGCTTAGGGCGGGAGTTTCGAGAGACCCAGTACTTC.

The V gene is TRBV14, the J gene TRBJ2-5; tentatively, D is TRBD1 or TRBD2 (6 bases each). The CDR3 is 15 amino acids. CDR1 is SGHDN and CDR2 is FVKESK in the germline V gene. V lost 4 bases and J 1 base, leaving 13 bases between the germline ends. In nucleotides, the CDR3 is TGTGCCAGCAGCCCCAGGTGGGGGGCCCAAGAGACCCAGTACTTC. This sequence encodes CASSPRWGAQETQYF.

This chain joins TRBV7-2 and TRBJ2-3; D is perhaps TRBD1 or TRBD2 (5 bases each). Germline assignment: CDR1 SGHTA and CDR2 FQGNSA. Trimming removed 4 bases from V and 1 base from J, with 12 bases in between. This CDR3 comprises 15 residues. Written as DNA, the CDR3 is TGTGCCAGCAGCTCGCTGCTGGGGGGCACAGATACGCAGTATTTT. Translated: CASSSLLGGTDTQYF.

The rearrangement uses TRBV7-2 and TRBJ1-2; possibly TRBD1 for D (6 bases). There are 13 residues in the CDR3. V shed 5 bases and J shed 2 bases, with 9 bases lying between them. Looked up from germline, CDR1 is SGHTA and CDR2 is FQGNSA. The CDR3 DNA is TGTGCCAGCAGCGCCGACAGGAACTATGGCTACACCTTC. It yields the protein CASSADRNYGYTF.

The rearrangement links TRBV28 to TRBJ1-2; no clear D gene. Between the trimmed V and J ends, which lost 7 bases and 4 bases, there was a span of 10 bases. Germline lookup yields CDR1 MDHEN and CDR2 SYDVKM. This CDR3 region has 12 residues. CDR3 amino acids: CASTRTGYGYTF. The CDR3 nucleotides are TGTGCCAGCACCCGGACCGGCTATGGCTACACCTTC.

The chain is built from TRBV5-1 and TRBJ2-2, with D hard to call. The CDR3 extends over 15 amino acids. Deletions cut 5 bases from V and 5 bases from J, with 16 bases between. In germline, CDR1 is SGHRS, CDR2 YFSETQ. The CDR3 sequence is CASRPTSDRTGELFF. The CDR3, as DNA: TGCGCCAGCAGGCCTACTTCGGACCGGACCGGGGAGCTGTTTTTT.

The chain is built from TRBV4-2 and TRBJ2-2; D is unresolved. The germline V and J ends were trimmed by 1 base and 1 base, with 7 bases remaining between them. CDR1 and CDR2 from the germline V gene are LGHNA and YNFKEQ. CDR3 length: 15 amino acids. This chain's CDR3 is CASSQVERNTGELFF. The CDR3, as DNA: TGTGCCAGCAGCCAAGTTGAGAGGAACACCGGGGAGCTGTTTTTT.